Listed below are T cell receptor beta chains from one sample, sequenced in a study of post-analysis software for immune sequencing data. TCRdb re-called the PCR reads with MiXCR, one entry per CDR3 protein. Of 650,000 to 850,000 distinct CDR3 sequences listed, roughly half were seen once; the top ten hold around 4.5%. Sequences were obtained from blood. These receptors all stem from a girl between 10 and 17 years old with multiple sclerosis. Both conserved end residues are part of each CDR3. The order of the fields is V gene, J gene, CDR3 protein.

V gene: TRBV3-1; J gene: TRBJ2-5; CDR3 protein: CASSQEGSPVSQYF
V gene: TRBV20-1; J gene: TRBJ2-1; CDR3 protein: CSASGRDSSCNEQFF
V gene: TRBV7-8; J gene: TRBJ1-2; CDR3 protein: CASSLGLYNYGYTF
V gene: TRBV6-5; J gene: TRBJ1-5; CDR3 protein: CASSYRTSNQPQHF
V gene: TRBV7-3; J gene: TRBJ1-1; CDR3 protein: CASSLTYREAAFF
V gene: TRBV28; J gene: TRBJ2-3; CDR3 protein: CASSLRSSFTDTQYF
V gene: TRBV28; J gene: TRBJ1-1; CDR3 protein: CASSPLEGAGTEAFF
V gene: TRBV20-1; J gene: TRBJ1-2; CDR3 protein: CSARRNSDIYGYTF
V gene: TRBV20-1; J gene: TRBJ2-7; CDR3 protein: CSASSGQGLFEQYF
V gene: TRBV10-3; J gene: TRBJ1-1; CDR3 protein: CAIRDGNTEAFF
V gene: TRBV5-5; J gene: TRBJ1-2; CDR3 protein: CASSLDVPQGGYTF
V gene: TRBV5-1; J gene: TRBJ1-2; CDR3 protein: CASSLGWEGYGYTF
V gene: TRBV24-1; J gene: TRBJ2-5; CDR3 protein: CATSEGRGRQETQYF